This T cell receptor (beta chain) was found in a study of blood T cell repertoires in COVID-19. In the study overall: The cDNA or gDNA used as material had been derived from T cells, B-cell-depleted T cells, or PBMCs.

Original methodology: Amplification with reference gene primers provided the estimates of nucleated cell counts. This table comes from immunoSEQ multiplex PCR, and its TCRdb copy is limited to in-frame clones, with some not included. D and trimming were read from the DNA, whereas the V and J calls and clone size are those reported in that table. This sample has 40,000 to 45,000 clones, with under 80% found just once. The CDR3 runs to 17 residues. With 1 base clipped from V and 1 base from J, the junction kept 5 bases outside the gene matches. Germline V gives CDR1 MGHDK, CDR2 SYGVNS. This clonotype originated in a man older than 75 with acute or convalescent COVID-19. The chain has TRBV25-1 and TRBJ2-1; the match to TRBD2 covers 9 bases. The sequenced sample was peripheral blood. The CDR3 DNA sequence: TGTGCCAGCAGTGAATGGGGTAGCGGGGGATCCTACAATGAGCAGTTCTTC. Encoded protein: CASSEWGSGGSYNEQFF.